This T cell receptor (beta chain) was documented in a study of shared clonotypes between healthy human individuals. Among the unsorted PBMC samples, replicate PCRs used approximately 270 ng DNA, 31,000 or so T cell genomes. TCRdb's copy holds only in-frame clones and misses some; the assay was immunoSEQ multiplex PCR. This table holds fewer than 650,000 clones, around 77% found once. Turning to this clone: A read error may produce the germline difference seen at one junction end. The sample carries other DNA sequences with the same CDR3.

CDR3 length: 18 amino acids. Per the germline V gene, CDR1 is SGHTA and CDR2 is FQGNSA. This chain links TRBV7-2 with TRBJ2-2, with TRBD2 identical over 9 bases. The sequence was obtained from a woman aged 40 to 49 in good health. Some clones in this sample may be carry-over from other donors' samples. Sequencing used PBMCs. The CDR3 region has the DNA TGTGCCAGCAGCTTATTGGCTAGCGGGGCCACGAACACCGGGGAACTGTTTTTT. Translated: CASSLLASGATNTGELFF. The variable domain in full, with the rest retrieved from reference TRBV7-2 and TRBJ2-2, is GAGVSQSPSNKVTEKGKDVELRCDPISGHTALYWYRQSLGQGLEFLIYFQGNSAPDKSGLPSDRFSAERTGGSVSTLTIQRTQQEDSAVYLCASSLLASGATNTGELFFGEGSRLTVL.